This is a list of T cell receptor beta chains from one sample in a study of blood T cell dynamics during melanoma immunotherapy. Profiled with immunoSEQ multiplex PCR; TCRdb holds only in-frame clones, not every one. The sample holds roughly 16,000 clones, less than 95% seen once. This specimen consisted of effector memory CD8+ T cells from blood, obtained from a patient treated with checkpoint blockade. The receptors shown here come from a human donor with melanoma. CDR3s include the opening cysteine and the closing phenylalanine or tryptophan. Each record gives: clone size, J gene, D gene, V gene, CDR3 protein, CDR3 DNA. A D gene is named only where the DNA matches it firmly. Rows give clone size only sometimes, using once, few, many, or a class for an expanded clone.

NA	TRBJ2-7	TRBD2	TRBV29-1	CSGREGYEQYF	TGCAGCGGACGGGAGGGCTACGAGCAGTACTTC
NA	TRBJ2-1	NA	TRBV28	CASSDTTENEQFF	TGTGCCAGCAGTGACACGACTGAAAATGAGCAGTTCTTC
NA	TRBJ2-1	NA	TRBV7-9	CASSLSEMGLYNEQFF	TGTGCCAGCAGCTTGAGCGAGATGGGACTTTACAATGAGCAGTTCTTC
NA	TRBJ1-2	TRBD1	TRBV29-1	CSVEGDRSQSNYGYTF	TGCAGCGTTGAGGGGGACAGGAGCCAATCTAACTATGGCTACACCTTC
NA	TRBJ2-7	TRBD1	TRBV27	CASRPGRTGVYEQYF	TGTGCCAGCAGGCCCGGGAGGACAGGGGTCTACGAGCAGTACTTC
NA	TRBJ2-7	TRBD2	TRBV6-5	CASSYGRGGREQYF	TGTGCCAGCAGCTACGGGAGGGGAGGGAGGGAGCAGTACTTC
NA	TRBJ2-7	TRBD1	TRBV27	CASRGQASYEQYF	TGTGCCAGCAGAGGACAGGCCTCCTACGAGCAGTACTTC
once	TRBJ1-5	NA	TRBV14	CASSQGFRQPQHF	TGTGCCAGCAGCCAAGGATTTCGCCAGCCCCAGCATTTT
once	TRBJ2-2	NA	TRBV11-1	CASSLAGAPGELFF	TGTGCCAGCAGCTTAGCAGGGGCGCCCGGGGAGCTGTTTTTT
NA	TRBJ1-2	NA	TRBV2	CASSLGGVYGYTF	TGTGCCAGCAGTCTTGGGGGAGTCTATGGCTACACCTTC
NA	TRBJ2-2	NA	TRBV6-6	CASSYSQENTGELFF	TGTGCCAGCAGTTACTCACAGGAGAACACCGGGGAGCTGTTTTTT
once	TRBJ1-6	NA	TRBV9	CASSERGAPDSPLHF	TGTGCCAGCAGCGAACGGGGGGCGCCGGATTCACCCCTCCACTTT
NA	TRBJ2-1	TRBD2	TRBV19	CASSMPGGWNEQFF	TGTGCCAGTAGTATGCCGGGAGGGTGGAATGAGCAGTTCTTC
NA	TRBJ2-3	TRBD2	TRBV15	CATSRDSGLAADTQYF	TGTGCCACCAGCAGAGATTCGGGACTAGCGGCAGATACGCAGTATTTT
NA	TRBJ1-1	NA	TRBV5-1	CASSLGGWNTEAFF	TGCGCCAGCAGCCTCGGAGGGTGGAACACTGAAGCTTTCTTT
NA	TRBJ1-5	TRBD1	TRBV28	CASSLRVEGWTGSNQPQHF	TGTGCCAGCAGTTTAAGGGTTGAAGGATGGACAGGGAGCAATCAGCCCCAGCATTTT
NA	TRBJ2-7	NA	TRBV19	CASSISNSYEQYF	TGTGCCAGTAGTATCAGTAACTCCTACGAGCAGTACTTC
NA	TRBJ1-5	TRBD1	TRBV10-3	CAISESLGTGGQPQHF	TGTGCCATCAGTGAGTCGCTAGGGACAGGGGGCCAGCCCCAGCATTTT
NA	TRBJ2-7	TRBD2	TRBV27	CASSSGLAGQYF	TGTGCCAGCAGTTCCGGACTAGCGGGTCAGTACTTC
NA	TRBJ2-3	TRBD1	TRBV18	CASSGTGRGTDTQYF	TGTGCCAGCTCAGGGACAGGAAGGGGCACAGATACGCAGTATTTT
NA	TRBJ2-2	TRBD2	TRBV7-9	CASSSPPGGSRNTGELFF	TGTGCCAGCAGCTCACCCCCGGGGGGTTCGAGGAACACCGGGGAGCTGTTTTTT
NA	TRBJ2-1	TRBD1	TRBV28	CAINDRGENYNEQFF	TGTGCCATAAATGACAGGGGCGAGAACTACAATGAGCAGTTCTTC
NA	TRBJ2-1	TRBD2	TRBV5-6	CASSSRMGLAEYNEQFF	TGTGCCAGCAGCTCAAGGATGGGACTAGCGGAATACAATGAGCAGTTCTTC
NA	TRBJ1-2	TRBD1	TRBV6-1	CASSEGTRGHRGYTF	TGTGCCAGCAGTGAAGGCACTAGGGGGCATCGTGGCTACACCTTC
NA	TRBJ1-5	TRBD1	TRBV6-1	CASSGRQGSNQPQHF	TGTGCCAGCAGTGGTCGACAGGGGAGCAATCAGCCCCAGCATTTT
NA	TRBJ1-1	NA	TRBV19	CASSDLRGANTEAFF	TGTGCCAGTAGTGACCTGCGGGGGGCAAACACTGAAGCTTTCTTT
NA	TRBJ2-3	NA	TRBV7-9	CASSLRDSSTDTQYF	TGTGCCAGCAGCTTAAGGGATTCTAGCACAGATACGCAGTATTTT
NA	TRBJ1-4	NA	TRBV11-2	CASSLGGDEKLFF	TGTGCCAGCAGCTTAGGGGGGGATGAAAAACTGTTTTTT
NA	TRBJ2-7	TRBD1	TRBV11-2	CASSPPGQGGYEQYF	TGTGCCAGCAGTCCACCGGGACAGGGTGGTTACGAGCAGTACTTC
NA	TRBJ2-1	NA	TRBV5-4	CASSLAGNEQFF	TGTGCCAGCAGCTTGGCTGGGAATGAGCAGTTCTTC
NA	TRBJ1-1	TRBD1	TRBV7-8	CASSFPVRTGDFMNTEAFF	TGTGCCAGCAGCTTTCCAGTGCGGACAGGGGACTTCATGAACACTGAAGCTTTCTTT
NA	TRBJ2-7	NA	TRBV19	CASSMPGGAAYEQYF	TGTGCCAGTAGTATGCCTGGCGGGGCCGCCTACGAGCAGTACTTC
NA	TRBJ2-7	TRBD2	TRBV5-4	CASSLAVGLAGAEQYF	TGTGCCAGCAGCTTGGCCGTCGGACTAGCGGGAGCCGAGCAGTACTTC
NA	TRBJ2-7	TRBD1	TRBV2	CASRGTGTYEQYF	TGTGCCAGCAGGGGGACAGGGACCTACGAGCAGTACTTC
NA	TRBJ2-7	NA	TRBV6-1	CASRGGQAFSYEQYF	TGTGCCAGCAGGGGAGGACAGGCCTTCTCCTACGAGCAGTACTTC
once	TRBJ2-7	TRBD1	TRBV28	CASSTRTGQPYEQYF	TGTGCCAGCAGTACCCGGACAGGACAACCCTACGAGCAGTACTTC
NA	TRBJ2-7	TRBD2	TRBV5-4	CASSQEVPAAGAYEQYF	TGTGCCAGCAGCCAAGAGGTCCCCGCAGCGGGGGCCTACGAGCAGTACTTC
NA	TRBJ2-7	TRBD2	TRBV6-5	CASSYTGLVYEQYF	TGTGCCAGCAGTTACACAGGACTAGTCTACGAGCAGTACTTC
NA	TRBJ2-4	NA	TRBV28	CASRGDSNPAKNIQYF	TGTGCCAGCAGGGGGGACTCCAACCCAGCCAAAAACATTCAGTACTTC
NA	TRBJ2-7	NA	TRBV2	CATPRTAGDEQYF	TGTGCCACTCCCAGGACTGCCGGCGACGAGCAGTACTTC
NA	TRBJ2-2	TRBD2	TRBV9	CASSATSSGSFRGTGELFF	TGTGCCAGCAGCGCGACATCTAGCGGGAGCTTCCGGGGGACCGGGGAGCTGTTTTTT
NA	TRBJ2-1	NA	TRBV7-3	CASSLTGLPDEQFF	TGTGCCAGCAGCTTAACAGGGCTTCCGGATGAGCAGTTCTTC
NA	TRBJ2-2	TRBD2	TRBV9	CASSAQRERHNTGELFF	TGTGCCAGCAGTGCTCAGCGGGAGCGGCACAACACCGGGGAGCTGTTTTTT
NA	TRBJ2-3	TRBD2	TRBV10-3	CAITGTSGSTDTQYF	TGTGCCATCACTGGTACTAGCGGTAGCACAGATACGCAGTATTTT
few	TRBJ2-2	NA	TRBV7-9	CASSYVRGSNTGELFF	TGTGCCAGCAGCTACGTCAGGGGTTCGAACACCGGGGAGCTGTTTTTT